The source of this T cell receptor beta chain is a study of T-cell reconstitution after alpha-beta-depleted transplantation in children. Unique molecular identifiers tagged the TCRbeta library. TCRdb redid the calling of the PCR reads with MiXCR, one entry per CDR3 protein. The sample shows hundreds of thousands of distinct CDR3 sequences, approximately 20% of them seen only once. The germline V gene has CDR1 SEHNR and CDR2 FQNEAQ (reference sequence). Trimming shortened V by 5 bases and J by 6 bases, and 22 bases separated the two germline ends. This CDR3 has 16 amino acids. The material sequenced was PBMCs from the stem cell graft donor, taken from the stem cell graft. This chain links TRBV7-9 with TRBJ1-2; D possibly corresponds to TRBD1 (6 bases). The origin of this receptor is a human donor who donated a stem cell graft to a child with acute lymphoblastic leukemia. CDR3 loop: CASSHGRDTFTDGYTF. The CDR3 DNA reads as TGTGCCAGCAGCCACGGCCGGGACACCTTCACCGATGGCTACACCTTC. Together with reference TRBV7-9 and TRBJ1-2, the CDR3 gives the full variable domain: DTGVSQNPRHKITKRGQNVTFRCDPISEHNRLYWYRQTLGQGPEFLTYFQNEAQLEKSRLLSDRFSAERPKGSFSTLEIQRTEQGDSAMYLCASSHGRDTFTDGYTFGSGTRLTVV.